Each of the 32 T cell receptor beta chains below was sequenced from the same sample in a study of cytomegalovirus exposure and HLA in healthy donors. The PCR employed 60 Vbeta primers together with 13 Jbeta primers. The assay was immunoSEQ multiplex PCR, and TCRdb's table has in-frame clones only and misses some. The sample consists of 150,000 to 200,000 clones, approximately 71% of them appearing once. The source material was PBMCs. These TCRs come from a male donor in good health and CMV-seronegative.

The chain uses TRBV4-1 and TRBJ2-1; 8 nucleotides line up with TRBD2. Germline CDR1 MGHRA, CDR2 YSYEKL. Trimming at V came to 4 bases and at J to 13 bases, leaving 6 bases not matched to a gene. This CDR3 comprises 12 residues. CDR3 bases: TGCGCCAGCAGCCCGGGGGGGCAAACACAGTTCTTC. It yields the protein CASSPGGQTQFF.

This clone was seen a few times. The chain joins TRBV19 to TRBJ1-5; the match to TRBD1 covers 9 bases. V gave up 7 bases and J gave up 0 bases; unmatched junction bases: 4. There are 15 residues in the CDR3. Germline V gives CDR1 LNHDA, CDR2 SQIVND (reference sequence). The CDR3 bases are TGTGCCAGTAACAGGGGGCCCGATAGCAATCAGCCCCAGCATTTT. Protein: CASNRGPDSNQPQHF.

The V and J genes are TRBV19 and TRBJ2-1; TRBD1 might be the D (6 bases). The V gene lost 6 bases and the J gene lost 0 bases, with 15 bases spanning the gap. Germline assignment: CDR1 LNHDA and CDR2 SQIVND (reference sequence). CDR3 size: 16 residues. As DNA, the CDR3 is TGTGCCAGTAGGTCAGGACAGACGAGCTCCTACAATGAGCAGTTCTTC. This gives the protein CASRSGQTSSYNEQFF.

This rearrangement joins TRBV7-3 to TRBJ2-1; TRBD2 agrees at 10 bases. The ends lost 3 bases at V and 9 bases at J; junction bases unmatched: 8. The CDR3 is made up of 15 amino acids. In germline, CDR1 is SGHTA, CDR2 FQGTGA. CDR3 sequence reads: CASSLSLAGVGEQFF. The CDR3 DNA reads TGTGCCAGCAGCTTGAGTCTAGCGGGAGTTGGTGAGCAGTTCTTC.

The chain joins TRBV20-1 to TRBJ1-4; D is undetermined. Trimming pared 6 bases from V and 7 bases from J, leaving 9 bases between. This CDR3 is 11 amino acids long. Germline loops: CDR1 DFQATT, CDR2 SNEGSKA (reference sequence). The CDR3 sequence: CSALEVEKLFF. The DNA for the CDR3 is TGCAGTGCGCTTGAGGTTGAAAAACTGTTTTTT.

This chain joins TRBV28 and TRBJ2-7; possibly TRBD1 for D (5 bases). V was pared by 8 bases and J by 9 bases, with 11 bases between. CDR1 is MDHEN, CDR2 SYDVKM, per germline. The CDR3 has 10 residues. CDR3 nucleotides: TGTGCCAGCGGAAGGGGTCTGCAGTACTTC. Its protein product is CASGRGLQYF. The whole variable domain, remainder taken from reference TRBV28 and TRBJ2-7, is DVKVTQSSRYLVKRTGEKVFLECVQDMDHENMFWYRQDPGLGLRLIYFSYDVKMKEKGDIPEGYSVSREKKERFSLILESASTNQTSMYLCASGRGLQYFGPGTRLTVT.

The V and J genes are TRBV7-3 and TRBJ2-2; D gene unclear. Germline V CDR1 and CDR2: SGHTA, FQGTGA. The V end was cut by 1 base, the J end by 6 bases, with 12 bases between. The CDR3 has 15 amino acids. This CDR3 is CASSLRGATAGELFF. The CDR3 DNA sequence: TGTGCCAGCAGCTTAAGAGGAGCAACCGCCGGGGAGCTGTTTTTT. The variable domain in full, with the rest retrieved from reference TRBV7-3 and TRBJ2-2, is GAGVSQTPSNKVTEKGKYVELRCDPISGHTALYWYRQSLGQGPEFLIYFQGTGAADDSGLPNDRFFAVRPEGSVSTLKIQRTERGDSAVYLCASSLRGATAGELFFGEGSRLTVL.

The chain combines TRBV11-2 with TRBJ2-3; 7 bases match TRBD2. With V trimmed by 2 bases and J by 0 bases, 5 bases remained unmatched. From germline, CDR1 is SGHAT and CDR2 FQNNGV. The CDR3 has 16 amino acids. This CDR3 is CASSLMPGGSTDTQYF. The DNA of the CDR3 is TGTGCCAGCAGCTTAATGCCGGGGGGTAGCACAGATACGCAGTATTTT. Based on the CDR3 plus reference TRBV11-2 and TRBJ2-3, the full variable domain is EAGVAQSPRYKIIEKRQSVAFWCNPISGHATLYWYQQILGQGPKLLIQFQNNGVVDDSQLPKDRFSAERLKGVDSTLKIQPAKLEDSAVYLCASSLMPGGSTDTQYFGPGTRLTVL.

CDR3 residues: CASSQALAGRTNYGYTF. The CDR3 DNA reads TGCGCCAGCAGCCAAGCCTTGGCAGGGAGGACAAACTATGGCTACACCTTC. This chain links TRBV4-1 with TRBJ1-2; D possibly corresponds to TRBD1 (5 bases). Trimming left V 1 base short and J 2 bases short, with 17 bases between. Germline CDR1 and CDR2: MGHRA and YSYEKL. CDR3 length: 17 amino acids.

V gene TRBV29-1 combines with J gene TRBJ1-1; 8 bases align to TRBD1. CDR1 and CDR2 from the germline V gene are SQVTM and ANQGSEA. The trim removed 8 bases at V and 5 bases at J, leaving 7 bases unmatched. CDR3 size: 12 residues. CDR3 protein: CSIGQGSTEAFF. The CDR3 nucleotides are TGCAGCATAGGACAGGGAAGTACTGAAGCTTTCTTT.

The J gene is TRBJ1-1, the V gene TRBV30, with TRBD1 matching 7 bases. The CDR3 spans 16 residues. V lost 0 bases, J lost 1 base, and 8 bases stayed unmatched. In germline, CDR1 is GTSNPN, CDR2 SVGIG (reference sequence). The CDR3 region has the DNA TGTGCCTGGAGTGTACAGCCGGGACAGAGGAACACTGAAGCTTTCTTT. Protein product: CAWSVQPGQRNTEAFF.

The V and J genes are TRBV9 and TRBJ2-5, with 7 bases matching TRBD2. Germline trimming cut 0 bases from V and 9 bases from J; bases unmatched to any gene: 11. The CDR3 sequence is 15 residues long. In germline, CDR1 is SGDLS, CDR2 YYNGEE. In DNA form, the CDR3 reads TGTGCCAGCAGCGTAGGCTCTACCACCAGCGGGGCCCAGTACTTC. This translates into CASSVGSTTSGAQYF.

The chain carries TRBV2 and TRBJ2-5; D not resolved. V was shortened by 6 bases and J by 7 bases, with 15 bases between the two germline ends. Germline V gene data show CDR1 as SNHLY and CDR2 as FYNNEI. This CDR3 comprises 13 residues. In DNA, the CDR3 is TGTGCCAGCAGGCTAACTTGGTCAGGGACCCAGTACTTC. Translated: CASRLTWSGTQYF.

The rearrangement joins TRBV19 to TRBJ1-2; 7 bases match TRBD1. This CDR3 is 13 amino acids long. J lost 6 bases, V lost 6 bases, and 7 bases had no gene match. From germline, CDR1 is LNHDA and CDR2 SQIVND (reference sequence). Here the CDR3 DNA reads TGTGCCAGTAGCTCGAGGGGGCAACATGGCTACACCTTC. Its protein product is CASSSRGQHGYTF.

The rearrangement joins TRBV5-1 to TRBJ1-4, with 8 bases fitting TRBD1. Losses at the gene ends were 4 bases for V and 6 bases for J; bases not matched to a gene: 5. Germline V gene lookup returns CDR1 SGHRS and CDR2 YFSETQ. The CDR3 extends over 14 amino acids. CDR3 amino acids: CASSAGTGDEKLFF. The CDR3 region has the DNA TGCGCCAGCAGCGCCGGGACAGGCGATGAAAAACTGTTTTTT.

The chain combines TRBV4-2 with TRBJ2-5, with TRBD1 identical over 8 bases. V shed 4 bases, J shed 0 bases, and the junction held 10 bases outside the gene matches. Germline V lookup: CDR1 LGHNA, CDR2 YNFKEQ. This CDR3 contains 17 residues. CDR3 region: CASSPFSGQENQETQYF. In nucleotides, the CDR3 is TGTGCCAGCAGCCCCTTTTCGGGACAGGAAAACCAAGAGACCCAGTACTTC.

The CDR3 spells CASSDTGLPNYGYTF. The CDR3 coding sequence is TGTGCCAGCAGTGACACTGGACTGCCTAACTATGGCTACACCTTC. The chain couples TRBV6-1 to TRBJ1-2; D is undetermined. The germline V and J ends were trimmed by 3 bases and 0 bases, with 11 bases remaining between them. Germline V CDR1 and CDR2: MNHNS, SASEGT. This CDR3 is 15 amino acids long.

This chain links TRBV5-1 with TRBJ1-5; D call uncertain. V dropped 0 bases and J dropped 5 bases, with 6 bases sitting between them. The germline CDR1 and CDR2 sequences are SGHRS and YFSETQ. The CDR3 sequence is 13 residues long. The chain's CDR3 is CASSLAEDQPQHF. In nucleotides, the CDR3 is TGCGCCAGCAGCTTGGCCGAGGATCAGCCCCAGCATTTT. Supplemented by reference TRBV5-1 and TRBJ1-5, the full variable domain reads KAGVTQTPRYLIKTRGQQVTLSCSPISGHRSVSWYQQTPGQGLQFLFEYFSETQRNKGNFPGRFSGRQFSNSRSEMNVSTLELGDSALYLCASSLAEDQPQHFGDGTRLSIL.

The rearrangement joins TRBV19 to TRBJ1-1, with 9 bases that match TRBD1. Germline trimming cut 7 bases from V and 6 bases from J; bases unmatched to any gene: 21. This CDR3 contains 18 residues. Germline lookup yields CDR1 LNHDA and CDR2 SQIVND (reference sequence). CDR3 DNA: TGTGCCAGTAAGGTCTTGAGGACAGGGGAAGATCGTAGGGCTGAAGCTTTCTTT. This encodes CASKVLRTGEDRRAEAFF.

This clone has a handful of counts. The chain couples TRBV9 to TRBJ2-5; 12 positions match TRBD2. J lost 5 bases, V lost 3 bases, and 5 bases had no gene match. Germline CDR1 is SGDLS and CDR2 is YYNGEE. The CDR3 sequence is 15 residues long. This CDR3 is CASSAPSGGAETQYF. The CDR3 bases are TGTGCCAGCAGCGCCCCTAGCGGGGGGGCCGAGACCCAGTACTTC.

The V gene is TRBV25-1, the J gene TRBJ2-1; D remains ambiguous. V lost 6 bases and J lost 1, with 10 bases in between. CDR3 length: 14 amino acids. The germline CDR1 and CDR2 sequences are MGHDK and SYGVNS. CDR3 region: CASRPGGSYNEQFF. The CDR3 nucleotides read TGTGCCAGCAGGCCGGGTGGATCCTACAATGAGCAGTTCTTC.

V gene TRBV2 combines with J gene TRBJ1-1; 11 positions match TRBD1. Trimming cost V 6 bases and J 5 bases; bases outside gene matches: 8. Germline loops: CDR1 SNHLY, CDR2 FYNNEI. The CDR3 is 15 residues long. This CDR3 is CASRTGQGDGTEAFF. In DNA, the CDR3 is TGTGCCAGCAGAACGGGACAGGGGGATGGGACTGAAGCTTTCTTT. Full variable domain (missing parts from reference TRBV2 and TRBJ1-1): EPEVTQTPSHQVTQMGQEVILRCVPISNHLYFYWYRQILGQKVEFLVSFYNNEISEKSEIFDDQFSVERPDGSNFTLKIRSTKLEDSAMYFCASRTGQGDGTEAFFGQGTRLTVV.

This chain links TRBV6-5 with TRBJ1-4; D uncertain. Trimming took off 5 bases at V and 8 bases at J, with 18 bases between the two ends. There are 15 residues in the CDR3. Germline V lookup: CDR1 MNHEY, CDR2 SVGAGI. The CDR3 bases are TGTGCCAGCAGTACCAGCGGTGGAGGGTGGGAAAAACTGTTTTTT. Translating it yields CASSTSGGGWEKLFF.

The V call is TRBV19, the J call TRBJ1-4; D is unresolved. The length of the CDR3 is 16 residues. The germline V gene encodes CDR1 LNHDA and CDR2 SQIVND (reference sequence). The V end lost 3 bases, the J end lost 0 bases, and 11 bases lay between the germline ends. The CDR3 sequence: CASSIIFGATNEKLFF. The CDR3 region has the DNA TGTGCCAGTAGTATTATCTTCGGTGCAACTAATGAAAAACTGTTTTTT.

The sample holds a few counts of this clone. The J gene is TRBJ2-5, the V gene TRBV18, with TRBD1 as a possible D gene (5 bases). Deletions cut 3 bases from V and 3 bases from J, with 11 bases between. Germline CDR1 is KGHSH and CDR2 is LQKENI. This CDR3 spans 14 amino acids. This chain's CDR3 is CASSPSTREETQYF. The CDR3 coding sequence is TGTGCCAGCTCACCGTCCACCAGGGAAGAGACCCAGTACTTC.

The J gene is TRBJ2-1, the V gene TRBV10-3, with 12 nucleotides matching TRBD2. The CDR3 consists of 14 residues. V lost 10 bases to trimming and J lost 7 bases; unmatched junction nucleotides: 8. The V gene's germline CDR1 is ENHRY and CDR2 SYGVKD. This CDR3 reads CATGTSGFLNEQFF. The DNA of the CDR3 is TGTGCCACTGGGACTAGCGGGTTTTTAAATGAGCAGTTCTTC.

The chain joins TRBV21-1 to TRBJ2-1; the table's D call of TRBD1 was not tested on the DNA. TRBV21-1 has pseudogene status. CDR3 length: 13 residues. The CDR3 bases are TGTGCCAGCAACCGGGACAGAAACAATGAGCAGTTCTTC. This gives the protein CASNRDRNNEQFF.

V and J are TRBV18 and TRBJ1-5; 11 nucleotides line up with TRBD1. Germline CDR1 reads KGHSH; CDR2 reads LQKENI. The CDR3 length is 15 residues. The junction had 8 bases not matched to a gene; V was cut back by 6 bases and J by 7 bases. The CDR3 region has the DNA TGTGCCAGCTCGCCCGGACAGGGGGCAAGGCAGCCCCAGCATTTT. It encodes CASSPGQGARQPQHF.

This rearrangement joins TRBV9 to TRBJ1-2; D is unresolved. CDR3 length: 13 residues. From germline, CDR1 is SGDLS and CDR2 YYNGEE. Trimming pared 7 bases from V and 0 bases from J, leaving 10 bases between. The chain's CDR3 is CASWGDSNYGYTF. CDR3 sequence (DNA): TGTGCCAGCTGGGGAGATTCTAACTATGGCTACACCTTC.

The chain joins TRBV6-1 to TRBJ2-4; no clear D. Germline loops: CDR1 MNHNS, CDR2 SASEGT. Trimming pared 6 bases from V and 2 bases from J, leaving 8 bases between. CDR3 length: 13 amino acids. CDR3 protein: CASSTLTKNIQYF. DNA for the CDR3: TGTGCCAGCAGCACCCTAACCAAAAACATTCAGTACTTC.

CDR3 bases: TGCGCCAGCAGCCAAGGGGGAGGGTACGAGCAGTACTTC. Translating it yields CASSQGGGYEQYF. J is TRBJ2-7 and V is TRBV4-1; 7 nucleotides align to TRBD2. The CDR3 sequence is 13 residues long. Per germline, CDR1 MGHRA and CDR2 YSYEKL. The trim removed 1 base at V and 4 bases at J, leaving 1 base unmatched.

This clone was counted a few times. The rearrangement uses TRBV2 and TRBJ1-5; possibly TRBD1 for D (6 bases). The CDR3 length is 14 residues. Trimming took off 4 bases at V and 4 bases at J, with 11 bases between the two ends. The germline V gene encodes CDR1 SNHLY and CDR2 FYNNEI. The CDR3: CASSVRDKNQPQHF. The CDR3 region has the DNA TGTGCCAGCAGTGTCCGGGACAAAAATCAGCCCCAGCATTTT.